Listed here are 20 T cell receptor beta chains from one sample, sequenced in a study of T-cell memory formation after mild COVID-19. TCRdb reprocessed the 5' RACE reads via MiXCR and lists one record per CDR3 protein. The data contain 250,000 to 400,000 distinct CDR3 sequences, 13% to 15% of them singletons. The specimen sequenced was PBMCs or a T cell subset sorted from them (not recorded which). Source of these receptors: a man younger than 35 who had mild COVID-19 (a few samples of this study predate the infection). Cell type and time point are not known.

The rearrangement joins TRBV18 to TRBJ2-3; 10 bases match TRBD2. CDR1 and CDR2 (germline): KGHSH, LQKENI. With V trimmed by 6 bases and J by 6 bases, 6 bases remained unmatched. The CDR3 extends over 14 amino acids. Written as DNA, the CDR3 is TGTGCCAGCTCTATCCTAGCGGGAGAGGATACGCAGTATTTT. Residues: CASSILAGEDTQYF.

The table lists this clonotype with many counts. This chain's CDR3 is CASRPTDLGTQYF. The CDR3 DNA sequence: TGTGCCAGCCGCCCTACCGACTTAGGGACCCAGTACTTC. The V gene is TRBV12-3 or TRBV12-4, the J gene TRBJ2-5; unclear D gene. V lost 8 bases to trimming and J lost 7 bases, with 17 bases between them. CDR3 size: 13 residues.

The sample holds a few counts of this clonotype. This chain connects TRBV29-1 to TRBJ1-4; no definite D call. CDR3 length equals 14 residues. Germline CDR1 is SQVTM and CDR2 is ANQGSEA. Trimming took 4 bases from V and 1 from J, leaving 10 bases between them. CDR3 DNA sequence: TGCAGCGTTGCACCGGAGGGAACTAATGAAAAACTGTTTTTT. Protein: CSVAPEGTNEKLFF.

This clonotype was counted a few times. This chain uses TRBV9 with TRBJ2-5; 7 positions agree with TRBD1. CDR1 is SGDLS and CDR2 is YYNGEE in the germline V gene. The CDR3 runs 14 residues. V gave up 8 bases and J gave up 4 bases; unmatched junction bases: 11. The CDR3 reads CASGTGTEGETQYF. CDR3 sequence (DNA): TGTGCCAGTGGTACAGGGACAGAGGGAGAGACCCAGTACTTC.

This clonotype occurred a few times. The gene calls are TRBV6-2 or TRBV6-3 and TRBJ2-4; D not certain. V shed 6 bases and J shed 0 bases, with 15 bases lying between them. CDR3 length: 16 amino acids. Per germline, CDR1 MNHEY and CDR2 SVGEGT. CDR3 nucleotides: TGTGCCAGCAGCCTCACGGTAACTGTAGCCAAAAACATTCAGTACTTC. It encodes CASSLTVTVAKNIQYF.

This clonotype was found a few times. V is TRBV6-5 and J is TRBJ2-1, with TRBD1 identical over 8 bases. The germline gives CDR1 MNHEY, CDR2 SVGAGI. The CDR3 runs 12 residues. After removal of 8 bases from V and 6 bases from J, the junction contained 3 bases not matched to a gene. CDR3 amino acids: CASVDRGNEQFF. CDR3 DNA: TGTGCCAGCGTCGACAGGGGCAATGAGCAGTTCTTC.

This clonotype occurred many times. V and J are TRBV10-3 and TRBJ2-2; no clear D gene. From germline, CDR1 is ENHRY and CDR2 SYGVKD. V shed 6 bases and J shed 3 bases, with 8 bases lying between them. The CDR3 runs 13 residues. The CDR3 sequence is CAIRPEYTGELFF. CDR3 coding DNA: TGTGCCATCAGACCGGAGTACACCGGGGAGCTGTTTTTT.

V and J are TRBV5-1 and TRBJ2-3, with TRBD2 matching 12 bases. Germline V gives CDR1 SGHRS, CDR2 YFSETQ. This CDR3 spans 16 amino acids. The J segment lost 5 bases and the V segment lost 4 bases, leaving 8 bases of the junction unmatched. This CDR3 reads CASSPPGLAGLDTQYF. CDR3 DNA sequence: TGCGCCAGCAGCCCACCGGGACTAGCGGGCTTAGATACGCAGTATTTT.

This clonotype has a count of ten or more. As DNA, the CDR3 is TGTGCCAGCAGCCCAAGCAACACCGGGGAGCTGTTTTTT. Protein sequence: CASSPSNTGELFF. The chain links TRBV7-3 to TRBJ2-2; D unclear. This CDR3 spans 13 amino acids. The ends were cut back, 5 bases at V and 2 bases at J, with 6 bases in the middle. Germline CDR1 is SGHTA and CDR2 is FQGTGA.

This chain connects TRBV7-6 to TRBJ1-1; no clear D. Germline CDR1 is SGHVS and CDR2 is FNYEAQ. The CDR3 has 16 residues. V was trimmed by 5 bases and J by 0 bases, leaving 16 bases between them. The CDR3 sequence: CASSTPGVAMNTEAFF. In DNA form, the CDR3 reads TGTGCCAGCAGCACCCCCGGGGTAGCAATGAACACTGAAGCTTTCTTT.

This clonotype has a handful of counts. The genes are TRBV7-3 and TRBJ2-1; maybe TRBD2 (6 bases). The CDR3 covers 13 residues. V was trimmed by 3 bases and J by 5 bases, leaving 8 bases between them. Germline values: CDR1 SGHTA, CDR2 FQGTGA. The chain's CDR3 is CASSLGTHNEQFF. CDR3 coding DNA: TGTGCCAGCAGCTTGGGGACTCACAATGAGCAGTTCTTC.

This clonotype occurred many times. This chain connects TRBV10-3 to TRBJ2-5; 8 bases are shared with TRBD1. The germline gives CDR1 ENHRY, CDR2 SYGVKD. J gave up 5 bases and V 11 bases, and 10 bases lay outside the gene matches. CDR3 length: 13 amino acids. The CDR3 DNA reads as TGTGCCGTGGATGACAGGGGCGGCGAGACCCAGTACTTC. Protein sequence: CAVDDRGGETQYF.

This clonotype turned up a few times. The chain carries TRBV19 and TRBJ2-1, with 7 bases matching TRBD1. CDR1 is LNHDA and CDR2 is SQIVND in the germline V gene (reference sequence). V was pared by 7 bases and J by 6 bases, with 3 bases of the junction left unmatched. The CDR3 covers 12 residues. Here the CDR3 DNA reads TGTGCCAGTAAGGGGACAGCCAATGAGCAGTTCTTC. Its protein product is CASKGTANEQFF.

This clonotype was seen many times. V usage is TRBV27 and J usage is TRBJ2-7, with D possibly matching TRBD1 (6 bases). Germline assignment: CDR1 MNHEY and CDR2 SMNVEV (reference sequence). Trimming stripped 8 bases from V and 5 bases from J, with 10 bases between. The CDR3 is 11 residues long. DNA for the CDR3: TGTGCCAGCTCCAGGGGAAACGAGCAGTACTTC. It translates to CASSRGNEQYF.

V gene TRBV5-5 combines with J gene TRBJ1-5, with 9 bases lining up with TRBD1. The V segment lost 0 bases and the J segment 6 bases; nucleotides outside the gene matches: 4. The CDR3 contains 15 residues. The germline V gene encodes CDR1 SGHKS and CDR2 YYEKEE (reference sequence). The CDR3 spells CASSLATGGLQPQHF. In DNA form, the CDR3 reads TGTGCCAGCAGCTTGGCCACAGGGGGCCTTCAGCCCCAGCATTTT.

The chain links TRBV7-9 to TRBJ2-3, with TRBD2 matching over 9 bases. The junction had 12 bases not matched to a gene; V was cut back by 4 bases and J by 7 bases. The CDR3 loop spans 16 amino acids. Germline CDR1 reads SEHNR; CDR2 reads FQNEAQ (reference sequence). The chain's CDR3 is CASSSQRGASFNTQYF. The DNA of the CDR3 is TGTGCCAGCAGCTCCCAGCGGGGGGCCTCGTTCAATACGCAGTATTTT.

CDR3 residues: CASSSSTSYEQYV. CDR3 nucleotide sequence: TGTGCCAGCAGCTCGTCGACAAGCTACGAGCAGTACGTC. The rearrangement joins TRBV7-9 to TRBJ2-7; D call uncertain. The V gene's germline CDR1 is SEHNR and CDR2 FQNEAQ (reference sequence). With 4 bases removed from V and 3 bases from J, the gap between germline ends came to 10 bases. This CDR3 contains 13 residues.

The chain employs TRBV7-2 and TRBJ1-2; D is unresolved. The length of the CDR3 is 14 residues. Germline values: CDR1 SGHTA, CDR2 FQGNSA. Trimming left V 5 bases short and J 7 bases short, with 17 bases between. The CDR3 region has the DNA TGTGCCAGCAGCACCGGGTCCCTAGGTACTGGCTACACCTTC. Translated, it gives CASSTGSLGTGYTF.

This clonotype was seen at least ten times. The chain has TRBV6-1 and TRBJ2-3, with 7 bases fitting TRBD1. V was pared by 0 bases and J by 4 bases, with 7 bases of the junction left unmatched. CDR3 size: 16 residues. Germline CDR1 reads MNHNS; CDR2 reads SASEGT. The CDR3: CASSEAQGEKADTQYF. Here the CDR3 DNA reads TGTGCCAGCAGTGAAGCTCAGGGGGAAAAAGCAGATACGCAGTATTTT.

This clonotype has a handful of counts. The chain recombines TRBV3-1 with TRBJ2-2, with D maybe TRBD2 (7 bases). Per the germline V gene, CDR1 is LGHDT and CDR2 is YNNKEL (reference sequence). This CDR3 has 18 amino acids. Trimming cost V 4 bases and J 3 bases, with 21 bases left between them. CDR3 protein: CASSPRWAGAADTGELFF. In DNA, the CDR3 is TGTGCCAGCAGCCCACGATGGGCGGGGGCGGCGGACACCGGGGAGCTGTTTTTT. The variable domain in full, completed from reference TRBV3-1 and TRBJ2-2, reads DTAVSQTPKYLVTQMGNDKSIKCEQNLGHDTMYWYKQDSKKFLKIMFSYNNKELIINETVPNRFSPKSPDKAHLNLHINSLELGDSAVYFCASSPRWAGAADTGELFFGEGSRLTVL.